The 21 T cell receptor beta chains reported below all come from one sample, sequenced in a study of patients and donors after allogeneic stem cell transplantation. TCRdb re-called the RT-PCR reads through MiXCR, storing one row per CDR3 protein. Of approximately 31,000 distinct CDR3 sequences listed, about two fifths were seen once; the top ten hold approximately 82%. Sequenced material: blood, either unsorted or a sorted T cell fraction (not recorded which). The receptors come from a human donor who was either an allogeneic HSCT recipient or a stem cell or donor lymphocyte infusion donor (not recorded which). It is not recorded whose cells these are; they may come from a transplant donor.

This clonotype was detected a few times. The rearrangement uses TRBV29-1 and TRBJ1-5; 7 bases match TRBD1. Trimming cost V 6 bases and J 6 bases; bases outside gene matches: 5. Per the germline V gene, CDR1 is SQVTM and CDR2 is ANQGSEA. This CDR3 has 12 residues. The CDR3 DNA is TGCAGCGTCGCAGGGGGAGGTCAGCCCCAGCATTTT. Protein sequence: CSVAGGGQPQHF.

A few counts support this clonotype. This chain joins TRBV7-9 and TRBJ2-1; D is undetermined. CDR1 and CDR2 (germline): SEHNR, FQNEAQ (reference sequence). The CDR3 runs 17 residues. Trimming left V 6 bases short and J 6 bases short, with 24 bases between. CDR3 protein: CASSPGPLSNNPNEQFF. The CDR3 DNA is TGTGCCAGCAGTCCCGGCCCTCTTTCCAATAATCCCAATGAGCAGTTCTTC. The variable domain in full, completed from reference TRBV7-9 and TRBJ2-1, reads DTGVSQNPRHKITKRGQNVTFRCDPISEHNRLYWYRQTLGQGPEFLTYFQNEAQLEKSRLLSDRFSAERPKGSFSTLEIQRTEQGDSAMYLCASSPGPLSNNPNEQFFGPGTRLTVL.

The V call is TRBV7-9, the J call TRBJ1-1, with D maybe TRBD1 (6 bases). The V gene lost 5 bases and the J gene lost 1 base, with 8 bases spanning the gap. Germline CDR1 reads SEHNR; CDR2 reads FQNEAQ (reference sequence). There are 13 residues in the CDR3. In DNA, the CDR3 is TGTGCCAGCAGCGCACAGGGGAACACTGAAGCTTTCTTT. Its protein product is CASSAQGNTEAFF.

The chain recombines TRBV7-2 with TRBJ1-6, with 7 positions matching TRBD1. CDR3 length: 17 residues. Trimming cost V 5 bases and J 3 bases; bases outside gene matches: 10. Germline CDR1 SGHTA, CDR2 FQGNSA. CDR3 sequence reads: CASSIYRGPVYNSPLHF. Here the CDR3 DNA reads TGTGCCAGCAGCATATACAGGGGCCCCGTCTATAATTCACCCCTCCACTTT.

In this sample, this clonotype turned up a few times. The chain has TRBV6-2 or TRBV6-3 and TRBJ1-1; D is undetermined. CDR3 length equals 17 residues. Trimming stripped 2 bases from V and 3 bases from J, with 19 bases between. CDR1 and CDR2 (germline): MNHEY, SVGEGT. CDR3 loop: CASSYLGSLLEDTEAFF. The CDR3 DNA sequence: TGTGCCAGCAGTTACCTCGGGAGCTTACTTGAAGACACTGAAGCTTTCTTT.

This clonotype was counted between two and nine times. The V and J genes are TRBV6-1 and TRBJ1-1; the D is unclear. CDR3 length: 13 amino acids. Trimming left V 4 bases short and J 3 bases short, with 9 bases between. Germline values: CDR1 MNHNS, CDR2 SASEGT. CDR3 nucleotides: TGTGCCAGCAGTGTTATAACATACACTGAAGCTTTCTTT. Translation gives CASSVITYTEAFF.

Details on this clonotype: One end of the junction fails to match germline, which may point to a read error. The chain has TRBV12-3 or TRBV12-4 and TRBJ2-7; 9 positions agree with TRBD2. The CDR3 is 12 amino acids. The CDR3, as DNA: TGTGCCAGCAGTACCGTTAGCGGGAGAAGTACCTTC. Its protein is CASSTVSGRSTF.

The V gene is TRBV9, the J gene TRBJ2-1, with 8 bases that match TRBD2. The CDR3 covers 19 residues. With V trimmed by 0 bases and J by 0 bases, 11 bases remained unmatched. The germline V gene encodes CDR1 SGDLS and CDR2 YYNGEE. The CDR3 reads CASSVGYLGSGSSYNEQFF. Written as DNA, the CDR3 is TGTGCCAGCAGCGTAGGCTACCTTGGGAGCGGGAGCTCCTACAATGAGCAGTTCTTC.

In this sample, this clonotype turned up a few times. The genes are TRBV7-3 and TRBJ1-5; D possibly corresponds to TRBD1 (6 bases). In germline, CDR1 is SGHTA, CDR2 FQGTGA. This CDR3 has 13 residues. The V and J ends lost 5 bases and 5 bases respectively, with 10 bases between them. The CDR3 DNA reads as TGTGCCAGCAGCACTGCAGGGGATCAGCCCCAGCATTTT. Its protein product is CASSTAGDQPQHF.

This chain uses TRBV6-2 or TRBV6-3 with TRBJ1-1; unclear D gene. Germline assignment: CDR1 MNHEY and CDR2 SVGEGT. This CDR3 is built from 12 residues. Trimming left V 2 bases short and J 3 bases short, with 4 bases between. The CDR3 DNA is TGTGCCAGCAGTTACGGGTACACTGAAGCTTTCTTT. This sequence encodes CASSYGYTEAFF.

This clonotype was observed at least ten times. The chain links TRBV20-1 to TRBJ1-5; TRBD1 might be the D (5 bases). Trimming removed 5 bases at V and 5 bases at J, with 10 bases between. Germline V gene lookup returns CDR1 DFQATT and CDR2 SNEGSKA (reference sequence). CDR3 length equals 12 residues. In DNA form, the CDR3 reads TGCAGTGCTGCCCGGGGGGATCAGCCCCAGCATTTT. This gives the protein CSAARGDQPQHF.

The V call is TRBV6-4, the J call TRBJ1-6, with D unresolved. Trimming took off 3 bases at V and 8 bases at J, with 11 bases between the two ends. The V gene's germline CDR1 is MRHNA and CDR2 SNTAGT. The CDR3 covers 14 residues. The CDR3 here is CASSEQIWDSPLHF. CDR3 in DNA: TGTGCCAGCAGTGAACAGATTTGGGATTCACCCCTCCACTTT.

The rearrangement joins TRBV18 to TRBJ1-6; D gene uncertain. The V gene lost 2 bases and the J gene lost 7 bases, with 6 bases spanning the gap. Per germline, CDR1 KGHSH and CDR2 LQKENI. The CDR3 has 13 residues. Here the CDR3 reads CASSPNRNSPLHF. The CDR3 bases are TGTGCCAGCTCACCAAACAGAAATTCACCCCTCCACTTT.

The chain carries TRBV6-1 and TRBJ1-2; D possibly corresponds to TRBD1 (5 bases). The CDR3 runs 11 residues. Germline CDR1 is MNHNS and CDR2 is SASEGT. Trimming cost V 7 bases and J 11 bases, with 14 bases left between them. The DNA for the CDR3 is TGTGCCAGCACCGCGGCAGGGAGTTACACCTTC. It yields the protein CASTAAGSYTF.

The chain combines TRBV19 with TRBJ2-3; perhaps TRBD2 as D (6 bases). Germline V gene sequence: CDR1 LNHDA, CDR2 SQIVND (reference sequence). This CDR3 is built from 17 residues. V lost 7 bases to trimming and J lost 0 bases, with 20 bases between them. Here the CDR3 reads CASTYDGSGTSTDTQYF. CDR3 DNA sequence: TGTGCCAGTACCTACGATGGTAGCGGCACTAGCACAGATACGCAGTATTTT.

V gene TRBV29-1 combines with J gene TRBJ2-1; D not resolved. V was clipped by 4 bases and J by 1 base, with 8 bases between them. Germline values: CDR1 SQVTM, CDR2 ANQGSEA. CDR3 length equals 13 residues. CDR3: CSVAVVSYNEQFF. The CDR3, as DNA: TGCAGCGTTGCGGTGGTTTCCTACAATGAGCAGTTCTTC.

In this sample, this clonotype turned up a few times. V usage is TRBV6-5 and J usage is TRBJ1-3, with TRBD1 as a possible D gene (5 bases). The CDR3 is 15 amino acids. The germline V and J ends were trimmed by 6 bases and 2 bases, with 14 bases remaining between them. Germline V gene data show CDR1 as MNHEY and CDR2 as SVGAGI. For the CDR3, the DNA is TGTGCCAGCAGACTCGACAGTTCTCCTGGAAACACCATATATTTT. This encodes CASRLDSSPGNTIYF.

CDR3 amino acids: CASSLGSAGANVLTF. In DNA, the CDR3 is TGTGCCAGCAGTCTCGGATCCGCTGGGGCCAACGTCCTGACTTTC. V and J are TRBV6-6 and TRBJ2-6; D is unclear. CDR3 length: 15 residues. V was pared by 5 bases and J by 2 bases, with 10 bases between. In germline, CDR1 is MNHNY, CDR2 SVGAGI (reference sequence).

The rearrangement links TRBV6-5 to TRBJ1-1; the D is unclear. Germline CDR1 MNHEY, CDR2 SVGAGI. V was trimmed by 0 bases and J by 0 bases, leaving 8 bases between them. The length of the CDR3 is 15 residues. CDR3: CASSYSLTMNTEAFF. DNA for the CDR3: TGTGCCAGCAGTTACTCTCTTACGATGAACACTGAAGCTTTCTTT.

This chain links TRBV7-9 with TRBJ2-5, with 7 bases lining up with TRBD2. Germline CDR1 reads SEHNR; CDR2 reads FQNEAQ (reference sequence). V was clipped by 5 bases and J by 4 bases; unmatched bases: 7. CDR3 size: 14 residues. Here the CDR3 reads CASSPSTSPETQYF. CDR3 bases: TGTGCCAGCAGCCCTTCGACTAGCCCAGAGACCCAGTACTTC.

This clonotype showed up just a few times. The CDR3 loop reads CASSQEEGSGNSPLHF. The CDR3 DNA follows: TGCGCCAGCAGCCAAGAGGAGGGGAGTGGTAATTCACCCCTCCACTTT. V is TRBV4-3 and J is TRBJ1-6, with D possibly being TRBD1 (5 bases). The CDR3 is made up of 16 amino acids. Trimming shortened V by 0 bases and J by 6 bases, and 12 bases separated the two germline ends. CDR1 is LGHNA and CDR2 is YSLEER in the germline V gene.